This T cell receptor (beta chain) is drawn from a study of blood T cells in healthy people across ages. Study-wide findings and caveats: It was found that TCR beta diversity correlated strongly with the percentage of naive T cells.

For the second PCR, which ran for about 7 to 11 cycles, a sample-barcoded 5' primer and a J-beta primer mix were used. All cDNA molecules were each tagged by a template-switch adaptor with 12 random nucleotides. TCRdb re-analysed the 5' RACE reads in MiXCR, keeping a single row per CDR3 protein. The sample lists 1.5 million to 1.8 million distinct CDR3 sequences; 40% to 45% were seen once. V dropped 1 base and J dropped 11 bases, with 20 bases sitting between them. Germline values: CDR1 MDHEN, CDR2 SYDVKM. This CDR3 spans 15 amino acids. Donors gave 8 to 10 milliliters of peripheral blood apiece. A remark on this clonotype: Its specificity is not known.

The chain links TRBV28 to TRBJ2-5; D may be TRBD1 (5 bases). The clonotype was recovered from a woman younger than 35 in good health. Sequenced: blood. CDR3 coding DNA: TGTGCCAGCAGTTTATTCCTACTGCAGGGCAATGAGCAGTACTTC. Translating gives CASSLFLLQGNEQYF.